This T cell receptor (beta chain) was sequenced during a study of blood T cell repertoires in COVID-19. The overall study: COVID-19 samples from acute and convalescent phases originated in the United States, Italy and Spain. PBMCs, B-cell-depleted T cells, or T cells were the source of the cDNA or gDNA that made up the material.

Trimming took off 4 bases at V and 1 base at J, with 13 bases between the two ends. The CDR3 is made up of 15 amino acids. The germline V gene has CDR1 SGHRS and CDR2 YFSETQ. In the original workflow: Scientists estimated how many nucleated cells there were by amplifying reference gene primers. Profiling relied on immunoSEQ multiplex PCR, and the TCRdb table lists in-frame clones only, not all of them. That table supplies the V and J calls and clone size; D and trimming were determined from the DNA. The table includes 130,000 to 150,000 clones, 88% detected once. In assigning cohorts, the study relied on participant-reported clinical history.

This chain links TRBV5-1 with TRBJ2-3; tentative D call: TRBD2 (6 bases). This TCR derives from a woman aged 30 to 39 with acute COVID-19. Sequenced material: PBMCs or T cells enriched from blood (not recorded which). For the CDR3, the DNA is TGCGCCAGCAGCCCCGGGGCTAGCGGCACAGATACGCAGTATTTT. Protein sequence: CASSPGASGTDTQYF.